The clone carrying this T cell receptor (beta chain) showed up many times. No antigen is known for it. Arm-PCR with iRepertoire HTBI primers amplified the CDR3 regions for these TCR beta libraries. One entry per CDR3 protein results from TCRdb running MiXCR on the multiplex PCR reads. The sample holds 370,000 or so distinct CDR3 sequences, around 15% seen once. Time point given: newly diagnosed GD, antithyroid drugs for less than 3 months. PBMCs provided the RNA from which the TCR library was made. An endocrinology unit in Xi'an, China, supplied the patients. The data were obtained in a study of regulatory T cells in long-lasting Graves disease. Findings and caveats of the study: Favoring TRBV28, TRBJ1-2 and TRBJ2-5 was a feature seen in persistent disease.

Germline V gene sequence: CDR1 LGHDT, CDR2 YNNKEL (reference sequence). V was clipped by 0 bases and J by 0 bases, with 6 bases between them. The CDR3 length is 15 residues. The data also belong to a second study, concerning T cells in Graves' hyperthyroidism and ophthalmopathy. From that report: An initial round of RT-PCR targeting the TCR CDR3 relied on the HTBI primer set.

Sequencing used peripheral blood mononuclear cells (PBMCs), obtained at new diagnosis, from a patient treated with antithyroid drugs. The TCR was taken from a woman aged 18-30 years with Graves disease. This chain links TRBV3-1 with TRBJ1-5; possible D gene TRBD1, 5 bases. CDR3 nucleotide sequence: TGTGCCAGCAGCCAAGATCAGGGTAGCAATCAGCCCCAGCATTTT. Its protein product is CASSQDQGSNQPQHF.